These 5 T cell receptor beta chains came from one sample sequenced in a study of human T cells and chemical hapten exposure. From the RACE reads, TCRdb called clonotypes with MiXCR, one entry per CDR3 protein. This table holds 380,000 or so distinct CDR3 sequences, 4% to 5.5% found once. Time point noted: patch test 1, 2 weeks after DPC sensitization. Treatment noted: therapeutic diphenylcyclopropenone sensitization with weekly scalp DPC. The specimen was whole blood, collected in connection with sensitization to the hapten diphenylcyclopropenone (DPC). The receptors come from a woman between 50 and 59 years old with alopecia areata. Some clones in this sample may be carry-over from other donors' samples.

This clonotype came up a few times. This rearrangement joins TRBV21-1 to TRBJ2-7; TRBD1 is the table's D call and was not checked against the DNA. TRBV21-1 is described as a pseudogene. This CDR3 is built from 24 residues. The CDR3 DNA reads TGTGCCAGCAGCAAAGCGCAAGGTCGGGGACAGAAGCCCCCAAAACCTTTCTATTCCTACGAGCAGTACTTC. Translation: CASSKAQGRGQKPPKPFYSYEQYF.

The chain recombines TRBV27 with TRBJ1-2; D gene ambiguous. Trimming left V 8 bases short and J 0 bases short, with 10 bases between. This CDR3 is 13 amino acids long. Germline assignment: CDR1 MNHEY and CDR2 SMNVEV (reference sequence). The CDR3 spells CASGVRTNYGYTF. CDR3 bases: TGTGCCAGCGGGGTGAGAACTAACTATGGCTACACCTTC.

This clonotype has a count of ten or more. V usage is TRBV2 and J usage is TRBJ1-6, with D unclear. The ends were cut back, 8 bases at V and 7 bases at J, with 12 bases in the middle. Looked up from germline, CDR1 is SNHLY and CDR2 is FYNNEI. The CDR3 extends over 13 amino acids. The CDR3 loop reads CASGEALNSPLHF. CDR3 nucleotide sequence: TGTGCCAGCGGGGAGGCACTAAATTCACCCCTCCACTTT.

J is TRBJ1-4 and V is TRBV5-1; D is undetermined. The V gene lost 0 bases and the J gene lost 0 bases, with 9 bases spanning the gap. This CDR3 spans 16 amino acids. The germline V gene has CDR1 SGHRS and CDR2 YFSETQ. CDR3 sequence (DNA): TGCGCCAGCAGCTTGGTTGTGGGTGCAACTAATGAAAAACTGTTTTTT. It yields the protein CASSLVVGATNEKLFF.

This clonotype was picked up many times. The chain couples TRBV7-6 to TRBJ1-6, with TRBD1 matching 9 bases. V lost 4 bases and J lost 7; bases outside the gene matches: 2. The CDR3 totals 14 residues. Germline loops: CDR1 SGHVS, CDR2 FNYEAQ. CDR3 protein: CASSSGQGNSPLHF. The CDR3 DNA reads as TGTGCCAGCAGCTCGGGACAGGGCAATTCACCCCTCCACTTT.